The rows below give T cell receptor beta chains drawn from one sample of a study of T cell responses to AZD1222 COVID-19 vaccine. TCRdb keeps only in-frame clones here, not all; method: immunoSEQ multiplex PCR. This table has 120,000 to 150,000 clones, roughly 87% appearing once. The sequenced sample was peripheral blood, obtained 28 days after the second AZD1222 dose. The receptor set was obtained from an adult who received the AZD1222 COVID-19 vaccine. Both conserved end residues are part of each CDR3. The order of the fields is V gene, D gene, J gene, clone size, CDR3 protein, CDR3 DNA. A D gene is named only where the DNA matches it firmly. Expanded clones get a size class; other rows say once, few or many, or leave the size out.

V gene: TRBV21-1
D gene: NA
J gene: TRBJ1-5
clone size: NA
CDR3 protein: CASSYRGGAGQPQHF
CDR3 DNA: TGTGCCAGCAGTTACCGCGGGGGCGCGGGCCAGCCCCAGCATTTT

V gene: TRBV4-2
D gene: TRBD2
J gene: TRBJ2-5
clone size: NA
CDR3 protein: CASSQETSLETQYF
CDR3 DNA: TGTGCCAGCAGCCAAGAGACTAGCCTCGAGACCCAGTACTTC

V gene: TRBV28
D gene: NA
J gene: TRBJ1-5
clone size: NA
CDR3 protein: CASRMAVNQPQHF
CDR3 DNA: TGTGCCAGCAGAATGGCAGTCAATCAGCCCCAGCATTTT

V gene: TRBV30
D gene: NA
J gene: TRBJ2-2
clone size: NA
CDR3 protein: CAYPAGSGELFF
CDR3 DNA: TGTGCCTACCCCGCGGGCTCCGGGGAGCTGTTTTTT

V gene: TRBV28
D gene: NA
J gene: TRBJ2-3
clone size: NA
CDR3 protein: CASSGYHIASTDTQYF
CDR3 DNA: TGTGCCAGCAGTGGATACCACATCGCTAGCACAGATACGCAGTATTTT

V gene: TRBV29-1
D gene: NA
J gene: TRBJ2-3
clone size: once
CDR3 protein: CSVEDLGQSTDTQYF
CDR3 DNA: TGCAGCGTTGAAGATCTTGGACAAAGCACAGATACGCAGTATTTT

V gene: TRBV3-1/TRBV3-2
D gene: NA
J gene: TRBJ2-1
clone size: NA
CDR3 protein: CASRPREWYYNEQFF
CDR3 DNA: TGTGCCAGCAGACCTCGGGAGTGGTATTACAATGAGCAGTTCTTC

V gene: TRBV7-2
D gene: NA
J gene: TRBJ1-1
clone size: few
CDR3 protein: CASSLDVSNTEAFF
CDR3 DNA: TGTGCCAGCAGCTTAGATGTGTCGAACACTGAAGCTTTCTTT

V gene: TRBV2
D gene: TRBD1
J gene: TRBJ1-2
clone size: NA
CDR3 protein: CASRLGQGFYGYTF
CDR3 DNA: TGTGCCAGCAGGTTGGGACAGGGTTTCTATGGCTACACCTTC

V gene: TRBV3-1/TRBV3-2
D gene: NA
J gene: TRBJ1-3
clone size: NA
CDR3 protein: CASSQVPSGGNTIYF
CDR3 DNA: TGTGCCAGCAGCCAAGTACCGTCTGGGGGAAACACCATATATTTT

V gene: TRBV29-1
D gene: NA
J gene: TRBJ1-4
clone size: once
CDR3 protein: CSVTGRSNEKLFF
CDR3 DNA: TGCAGCGTTACCGGACGCTCAAATGAAAAACTGTTTTTT

V gene: TRBV3-1/TRBV3-2
D gene: NA
J gene: TRBJ2-5
clone size: NA
CDR3 protein: CASSQPWRGKETQYF
CDR3 DNA: TGTGCCAGCAGCCAACCCTGGAGAGGGAAAGAGACCCAGTACTTC

V gene: TRBV19
D gene: NA
J gene: TRBJ1-2
clone size: NA
CDR3 protein: CASSMRGGTPYGYTF
CDR3 DNA: TGTGCCAGTAGTATGAGGGGGGGGACCCCCTATGGCTACACCTTC